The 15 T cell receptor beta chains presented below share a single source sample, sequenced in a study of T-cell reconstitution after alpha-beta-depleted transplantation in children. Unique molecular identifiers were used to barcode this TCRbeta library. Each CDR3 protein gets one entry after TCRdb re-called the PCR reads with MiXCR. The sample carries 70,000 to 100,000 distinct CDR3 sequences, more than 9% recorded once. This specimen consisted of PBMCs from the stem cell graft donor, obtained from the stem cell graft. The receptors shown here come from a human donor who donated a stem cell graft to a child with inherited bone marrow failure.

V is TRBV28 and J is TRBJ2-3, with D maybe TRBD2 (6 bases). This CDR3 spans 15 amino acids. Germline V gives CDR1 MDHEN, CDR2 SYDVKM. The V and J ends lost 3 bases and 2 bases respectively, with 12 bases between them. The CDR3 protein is CASSFSAGNTDTQYF. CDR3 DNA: TGTGCCAGCAGTTTCTCGGCGGGAAACACAGATACGCAGTATTTT.

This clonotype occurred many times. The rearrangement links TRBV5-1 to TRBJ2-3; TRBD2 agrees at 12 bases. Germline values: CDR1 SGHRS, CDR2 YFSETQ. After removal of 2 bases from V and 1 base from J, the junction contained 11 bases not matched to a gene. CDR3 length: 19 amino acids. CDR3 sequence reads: CASSFGLLAGGPGTDTQYF. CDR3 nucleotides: TGCGCCAGCAGCTTTGGGCTCCTAGCGGGGGGGCCTGGCACAGATACGCAGTATTTT.

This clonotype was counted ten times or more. The CDR3 sequence: CASSQDGQGANTEAFF. Here the CDR3 DNA reads TGCGCCAGCAGCCAAGATGGGCAGGGAGCTAACACTGAAGCTTTCTTT. The rearrangement links TRBV4-3 to TRBJ1-1, with D tentatively TRBD1 (5 bases). The CDR3 consists of 16 residues. Germline V gene sequence: CDR1 LGHNA, CDR2 YSLEER. Trimming removed 0 bases at V and 2 bases at J, with 13 bases between.

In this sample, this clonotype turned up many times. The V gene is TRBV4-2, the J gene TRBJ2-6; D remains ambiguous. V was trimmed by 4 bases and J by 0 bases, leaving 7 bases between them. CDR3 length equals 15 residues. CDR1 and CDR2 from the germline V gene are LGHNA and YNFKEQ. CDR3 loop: CASSPAGSGANVLTF. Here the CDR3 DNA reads TGTGCCAGCAGCCCTGCCGGCTCTGGGGCCAACGTCCTGACTTTC.

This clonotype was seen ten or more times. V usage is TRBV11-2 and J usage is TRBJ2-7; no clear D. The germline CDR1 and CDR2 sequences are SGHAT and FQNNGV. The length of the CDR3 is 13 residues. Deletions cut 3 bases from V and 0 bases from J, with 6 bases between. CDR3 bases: TGTGCCAGCAGCTTCGAGAGCTCCTACGAGCAGTACTTC. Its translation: CASSFESSYEQYF. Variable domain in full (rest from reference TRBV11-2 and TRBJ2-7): EAGVAQSPRYKIIEKRQSVAFWCNPISGHATLYWYQQILGQGPKLLIQFQNNGVVDDSQLPKDRFSAERLKGVDSTLKIQPAKLEDSAVYLCASSFESSYEQYFGPGTRLTVT.

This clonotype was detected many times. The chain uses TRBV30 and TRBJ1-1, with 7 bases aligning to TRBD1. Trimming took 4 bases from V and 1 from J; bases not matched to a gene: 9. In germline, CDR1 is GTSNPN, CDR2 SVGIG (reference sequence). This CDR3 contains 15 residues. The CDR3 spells CAWTHARGKNTEAFF. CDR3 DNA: TGTGCCTGGACCCATGCCAGGGGGAAGAACACTGAAGCTTTCTTT.

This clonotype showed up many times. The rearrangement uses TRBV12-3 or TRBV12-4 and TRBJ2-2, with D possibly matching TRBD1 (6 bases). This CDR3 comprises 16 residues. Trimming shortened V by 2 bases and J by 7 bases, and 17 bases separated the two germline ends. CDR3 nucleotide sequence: TGTGCCAGCAGTTTATCCCTGGGGGCTTTAGGCGGGGAGCTGTTTTTT. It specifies CASSLSLGALGGELFF.

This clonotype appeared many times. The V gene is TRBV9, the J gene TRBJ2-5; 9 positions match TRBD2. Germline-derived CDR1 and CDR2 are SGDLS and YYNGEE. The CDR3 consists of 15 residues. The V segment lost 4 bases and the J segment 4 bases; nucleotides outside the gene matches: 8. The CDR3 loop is CASSYSGSTTETQYF. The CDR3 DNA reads TGTGCCAGCAGCTATAGCGGGAGCACCACAGAGACCCAGTACTTC.

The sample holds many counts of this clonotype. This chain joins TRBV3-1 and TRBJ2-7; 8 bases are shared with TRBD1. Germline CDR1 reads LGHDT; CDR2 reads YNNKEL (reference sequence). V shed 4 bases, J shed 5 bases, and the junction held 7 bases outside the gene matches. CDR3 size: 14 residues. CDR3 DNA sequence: TGTGCCAGCAGCCTGTCAGGGGGCTCGAACGAGCAGTACTTC. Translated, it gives CASSLSGGSNEQYF.

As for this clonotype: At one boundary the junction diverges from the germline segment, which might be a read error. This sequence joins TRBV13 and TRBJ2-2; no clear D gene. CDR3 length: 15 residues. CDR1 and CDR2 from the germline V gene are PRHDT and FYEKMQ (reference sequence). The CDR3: CVSSSRTRITGELFF. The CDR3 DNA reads TGTGTCAGCAGCTCAAGGACGAGAATCACCGGGGAGCTGTTTTTT.

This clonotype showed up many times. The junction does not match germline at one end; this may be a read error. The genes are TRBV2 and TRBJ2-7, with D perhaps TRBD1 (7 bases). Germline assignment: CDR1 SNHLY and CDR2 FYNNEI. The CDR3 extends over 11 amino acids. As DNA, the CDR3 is TGTGCCAGCAGTTCCTGGACAGGAGGGGACTTC. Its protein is CASSSWTGGDF.

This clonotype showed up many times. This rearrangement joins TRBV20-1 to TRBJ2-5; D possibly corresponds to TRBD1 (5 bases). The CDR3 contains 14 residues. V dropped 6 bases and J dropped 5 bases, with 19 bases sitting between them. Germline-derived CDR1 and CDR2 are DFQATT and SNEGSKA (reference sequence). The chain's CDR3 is CSAEDPKKGETQYF. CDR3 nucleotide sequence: TGCAGTGCCGAGGACCCAAAAAAGGGGGAGACCCAGTACTTC.

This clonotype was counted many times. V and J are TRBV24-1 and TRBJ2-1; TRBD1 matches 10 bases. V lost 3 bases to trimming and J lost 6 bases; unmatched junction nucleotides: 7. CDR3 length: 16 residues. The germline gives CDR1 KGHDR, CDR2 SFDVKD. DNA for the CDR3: TGTGCCACCAGTGATCCCCGGGACAGGGGCTCCAATGAGCAGTTCTTC. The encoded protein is CATSDPRDRGSNEQFF.

The CDR3 reads CASSRAYEQFF. CDR3 coding DNA: TGTGCCAGCAGCCGAGCGTACGAGCAGTTCTTC. The chain couples TRBV7-9 to TRBJ2-1; D is unresolved. The CDR3 sequence is 11 residues long. Trimming shortened V by 5 bases and J by 10 bases, and 9 bases separated the two germline ends. The germline CDR1 and CDR2 sequences are SEHNR and FQNEAQ (reference sequence).

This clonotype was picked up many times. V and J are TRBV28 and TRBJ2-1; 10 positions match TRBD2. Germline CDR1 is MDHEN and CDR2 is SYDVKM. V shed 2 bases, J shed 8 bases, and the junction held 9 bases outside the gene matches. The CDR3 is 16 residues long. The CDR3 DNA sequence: TGTGCCAGCAGTTTAAACCCTAGCGGGAGTACGGATGAGCAGTTCTTC. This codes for CASSLNPSGSTDEQFF.